These 22 T cell receptor beta chains originate from one sample sequenced in a study of shared clonotypes between healthy human individuals (dated by TCRdb to 2019 to 2021). CD8 naive samples were obtained by positive selection for CCR7 among CD45RO-negative cells, yielding a CD45RA+CCR7+ population from which TemRA cells were excluded. Libraries came from the immunoSEQ multiplex PCR assay. The table was pulled from immuneACCESS by TCRdb, which kept in-frame rearrangements only. Such tables lose some clones; where checked, under half of the loss comes from unresolved V genes, and the rest has no known cause. The sample has about 2 million clones on record, approximately 94% of them singletons. Under 1.5% of the sample comes from the top ten. The specimen sequenced was naive CD8+ T cells sorted from blood. Sample cell subset or site, as interpreted from the label and publication: CD45RA+CCR7+. The receptor set was obtained from a man between 18 and 29 years old in good health.

This sequence joins TRBV28 and TRBJ2-1; 11 nucleotides align to TRBD2. This CDR3 contains 19 residues. V was clipped by 6 bases and J by 0 bases; unmatched bases: 13. Looked up from germline, CDR1 is MDHEN and CDR2 is SYDVKM. The CDR3 nucleotides are TGTGCCAGCAGCCTACTAGCGGGGGCTGAAATGAGCTCCTACAATGAGCAGTTCTTC. This sequence encodes CASSLLAGAEMSSYNEQFF.

V gene TRBV9 combines with J gene TRBJ2-2, with D tentatively TRBD1 or TRBD2 (5 bases each). The CDR3 runs to 21 residues. Per germline, CDR1 SGDLS and CDR2 YYNGEE. The V end was cut by 0 bases, the J end by 4 bases, with 28 bases between. CDR3 in amino acids: CASSVARAQSALGGGTGELFF. The DNA for the CDR3 is TGTGCCAGCAGCGTAGCACGGGCCCAATCAGCACTTGGGGGTGGCACCGGGGAGCTGTTTTTT.

J is TRBJ2-5 and V is TRBV4-2; no reliable D call. Germline V lookup: CDR1 LGHNA, CDR2 YNFKEQ. Trimming took 3 bases from V and 12 from J, leaving 20 bases between them. The length of the CDR3 is 14 residues. This CDR3 reads CASSQERSTDLKYF. The CDR3 DNA sequence: TGTGCCAGCAGCCAGGAACGATCGACGGATCTGAAGTACTTC.

This chain connects TRBV15 to TRBJ2-1; a possible D gene is TRBD2 (6 bases). Germline CDR1 is LNHNV and CDR2 is YYDKDF (reference sequence). Trimming cost V 5 bases and J 1 base, with 12 bases left between them. The CDR3 length is 15 residues. CDR3 nucleotide sequence: TGTGCCACCAGCTCGCGGGATCCTTCCTACAATGAGCAGTTCTTC. Amino acids: CATSSRDPSYNEQFF.

For the CDR3, the DNA is TGTGCCATTCGAAGAACGGTTAATGAAAAACTGTTTTTT. Translated, it gives CAIRRTVNEKLFF. The chain uses TRBV15 and TRBJ1-4; D unresolved. The V gene lost 10 bases and the J gene lost 4 bases, with 13 bases spanning the gap. The CDR3 totals 13 residues. CDR1 and CDR2 from the germline V gene are LNHNV and YYDKDF (reference sequence).

On this clone: The junction differs from germline at one of its ends, possibly a read error. This chain links TRBV5-4 with TRBJ1-4, with TRBD1 as a possible D gene (6 bases). This CDR3 contains 11 residues. CDR1 SGHNT and CDR2 YYREEE come from the germline V gene (reference sequence). The CDR3 loop is CASSFGDMKVF. CDR3 nucleotide sequence: TGTGCCAGCAGCTTCGGGGACATGAAGGTTTTT.

This sequence joins TRBV7-9 and TRBJ1-2; maybe TRBD1 (5 bases). The CDR3 covers 13 residues. V was shortened by 5 bases and J by 5 bases, with 12 bases between the two germline ends. Germline V gene data show CDR1 as SEHNR and CDR2 as FQNEAQ (reference sequence). The DNA for the CDR3 is TGTGCCAGCAGCGCTGATGGGGGATATGGCTACACCTTC. Protein product: CASSADGGYGYTF.

The chain joins TRBV19 to TRBJ1-1, with a possible D match to TRBD1 (6 bases). The CDR3 sequence is 13 residues long. Germline V lookup: CDR1 LNHDA, CDR2 SQIVND (reference sequence). The V gene lost 6 bases and the J gene lost 4 bases, with 12 bases spanning the gap. CDR3 in amino acids: CASRPGQSTEAFF. In nucleotides, the CDR3 is TGTGCCAGTAGGCCCGGACAGAGCACTGAAGCTTTCTTT.

The chain joins TRBV7-9 to TRBJ1-1; D unresolved. Germline V CDR1 and CDR2: SEHNR, FQNEAQ (reference sequence). The CDR3 length is 12 residues. V lost 11 bases and J 6 bases, leaving 16 bases between the germline ends. The CDR3 loop reads CASETIEPEAFF. CDR3 nucleotides: TGTGCCTCCGAGACGATAGAGCCTGAAGCTTTCTTT.

The gene calls are TRBV6-6 and TRBJ2-1, with 7 bases identical to TRBD2. V shed 2 bases and J 12 bases; nucleotides not matched to a gene: 7. The CDR3 length is 13 residues. CDR1 and CDR2 (germline): MNHNY, SVGAGI (reference sequence). CDR3 nucleotides: TGTGCCAGCAGTTACCCGGACGGGACTACGCAGTTCTTC. This codes for CASSYPDGTTQFF.

The V and J genes are TRBV5-1 and TRBJ2-1; D is undetermined. This CDR3 comprises 15 residues. V lost 2 bases, J lost 5 bases, and 14 bases lay in between. Germline values: CDR1 SGHRS, CDR2 YFSETQ. CDR3 sequence reads: CASSLGPPTDNEQFF. DNA of the CDR3: TGCGCCAGCAGCTTAGGGCCTCCTACGGACAATGAGCAGTTCTTC.

The CDR3 reads CASSDGRTNEKLFF. CDR3 in DNA: TGTGCCAGCAGTGACGGCAGAACTAATGAAAAACTGTTTTTT. The V and J genes are TRBV2 and TRBJ1-4, with no clear D. The CDR3 has 14 amino acids. Trimming left V 3 bases short and J 1 base short, with 6 bases between. Germline V CDR1 and CDR2: SNHLY, FYNNEI.

The chain employs TRBV4-1 and TRBJ1-5; D ambiguous. V dropped 1 base and J dropped 9 bases, with 13 bases sitting between them. The CDR3 runs 14 residues. From germline, CDR1 is MGHRA and CDR2 YSYEKL. For the CDR3, the DNA is TGCGCCAGCAGCCAAGGGGCTTCGGTCGGGCCCCAGCATTTT. Residues: CASSQGASVGPQHF.

The V gene is TRBV6-6, the J gene TRBJ2-3; D unclear. From germline, CDR1 is MNHNY and CDR2 SVGAGI (reference sequence). The V gene lost 5 bases and the J gene lost 1 base, with 13 bases spanning the gap. The CDR3 is 15 residues long. CDR3 sequence: CASSHQQVGTDTQYF. The CDR3 DNA is TGTGCCAGCAGTCATCAACAAGTCGGCACAGATACGCAGTATTTT.

The genes are TRBV2 and TRBJ1-5; D is perhaps TRBD1 (6 bases). Per germline, CDR1 SNHLY and CDR2 FYNNEI. V lost 3 bases to trimming and J lost 2 bases, with 11 bases between them. The CDR3 totals 15 residues. The CDR3 spells CASSEGGAGNQPQHF. The CDR3 DNA reads TGTGCCAGCAGTGAGGGGGGGGCTGGCAATCAGCCCCAGCATTTT.

This rearrangement joins TRBV11-2 to TRBJ2-3; TRBD2 matches 7 bases. This CDR3 contains 18 residues. The germline gives CDR1 SGHAT, CDR2 FQNNGV. J gave up 5 bases and V 5 bases, and 19 bases lay outside the gene matches. The CDR3 loop reads CASSQNLLGSGAGDTQYF. The CDR3 DNA follows: TGTGCCAGCAGCCAAAACCTCTTGGGGAGCGGGGCAGGAGATACGCAGTATTTT.

The V call is TRBV7-9, the J call TRBJ2-7; the D is unclear. The germline CDR1 and CDR2 sequences are SEHNR and FQNEAQ (reference sequence). V was shortened by 1 base and J by 4 bases, with 14 bases between the two germline ends. CDR3 length: 15 amino acids. The CDR3 sequence: CASSLGNLGGYEQYF. CDR3 bases: TGTGCCAGCAGCTTAGGCAACCTGGGCGGTTACGAGCAGTACTTC.

The V gene is TRBV5-6, the J gene TRBJ2-1; D unclear. The germline CDR1 and CDR2 sequences are SGHDT and YYEEEE. V shed 4 bases and J shed 4 bases, with 6 bases lying between them. There are 12 residues in the CDR3. CDR3 sequence reads: CASSHEYNEQFF. The DNA of the CDR3 is TGTGCCAGCAGCCATGAATACAATGAGCAGTTCTTC.

The chain carries TRBV6-5 and TRBJ2-1; D possibly corresponds to TRBD1 (7 bases). Germline V CDR1 and CDR2: MNHEY, SVGAGI. The V end lost 2 bases, the J end lost 9 bases, and 11 bases lay between the germline ends. The CDR3 spans 13 residues. The DNA for the CDR3 is TGTGCCAGCAGTTACGGAGGGGGCATTGAGCAGTTCTTC. Translated: CASSYGGGIEQFF.

Only one count was recorded for this clone. The sample carries other DNA sequences with the same CDR3. V is TRBV27 and J is TRBJ2-1, with a weak D call TRBD1 (5 bases). The CDR3 runs to 14 residues. The ends were cut back, 3 bases at V and 2 bases at J, with 8 bases in the middle. CDR1 is MNHEY, CDR2 SMNVEV, per germline (reference sequence). In DNA, the CDR3 is TGTGCCAGCAGTTTCACAGGTACCTACAATGAGCAGTTCTTC. Residues: CASSFTGTYNEQFF.

The J gene is TRBJ1-5, the V gene TRBV15; D call uncertain. V was cut by 3 bases and J by 1 base, with 4 bases left in between. The CDR3 spans 13 residues. CDR1 and CDR2 from the germline V gene are LNHNV and YYDKDF (reference sequence). CDR3 coding DNA: TGTGCCACCAGCAGCAGAAGCAATCAGCCCCAGCATTTT. Translating gives CATSSRSNQPQHF. Complete variable domain (other parts from reference TRBV15 and TRBJ1-5): DAMVIQNPRYQVTQFGKPVTLSCSQTLNHNVMYWYQQKSSQAPKLLFHYYDKDFNNEADTPDNFQSRRPNTSFCFLDIRSPGLGDTAMYLCATSSRSNQPQHFGDGTRLSIL.

This sequence joins TRBV13 and TRBJ2-3; D remains ambiguous. The CDR3 length is 12 residues. Between the trimmed V and J ends, which lost 5 bases and 1 base, there was a span of 4 bases. Germline lookup yields CDR1 PRHDT and CDR2 FYEKMQ (reference sequence). In DNA form, the CDR3 reads TGTGCCAGCAGCGTCGGCACAGATACGCAGTATTTT. Protein: CASSVGTDTQYF.